This T cell receptor beta chain was found in a study of metastatic and nonmetastatic thyroid tumors. Across the whole study: For malignant and benign thyroid patients, tumor or nodule tissue and blood were the sources whose repertoires were compared. Overall study results and limits: As reported, TCR beta diversity in blood and tumor was significantly higher in malignant thyroid tumors than in benign nodules.

CDR1 MNHNS and CDR2 SASEGT come from the germline V gene. The length of the CDR3 is 15 residues. This clone was recorded many times. What it binds is unknown. The junction and the germline gene differ at one end; a read error may be behind it. Other DNA sequences within the sample encode an identical CDR3. Thyroid surgery had not been preceded by any treatment in any patient. Authors' processing steps: Built for papillary thyroid cancer, a distant-metastasis classifier drew on CDR3 differences across clinicopathological groups. TCRdb redid the clone calls on the PCR reads using MiXCR. These V and J calls rely on TCRdb rather than the paper's analysis. Of under 30,000 clones listed, around 22% are singletons.

Sequencing was performed on blood. This receptor was obtained from a female donor with papillary thyroid cancer or a benign thyroid nodule (not recorded which). Some clones in this sample may be carry-over from other donors' samples. The chain combines TRBV6-1 with TRBJ2-1; 16 bases map to TRBD2. The CDR3 here is CASRGTSGRAGEQFF. The CDR3 DNA reads TGTGCTAGCAGGGGGACTAGCGGGAGGGCCGGGGAGCAGTTCTTC.